Listed below are T cell receptor beta chains from one sample, sequenced in a study of metastatic and nonmetastatic thyroid tumors. Using MiXCR, TCRdb re-called clones from the PCR reads. The table includes roughly 8,000 clones, 30% to 35% detected once. The sequenced sample consisted of tumor tissue. These receptors were collected from a female donor with papillary thyroid cancer or a benign thyroid nodule (not recorded which). Some clones in this sample may be carry-over from other donors' samples. Both conserved end residues are part of each CDR3. The D gene is left open where the match is weak. Size is stated for part of the rows, as once, few or many counts, or as a class when the clone is expanded.

TRBJ1-5,TRBV11-2,.,.,CASSLDPTDPPQHF,TGTGCCAGCAGCTTAGATCCCACAGATCCGCCCCAGCATTTT
TRBJ2-5,TRBV28,.,.,CASSFRARYQETQYF,TGTGCCAGCAGTTTCAGAGCACGGTACCAAGAGACCCAGTACTTC
TRBJ1-3,TRBV12-3/TRBV12-4,.,few,CASSLRHTGNTIYF,TGTGCCAGCAGTTTACGGCATACTGGAAACACCATATATTTT
TRBJ2-5,TRBV28,.,once,CATVRPPSQETQYF,TGTGCAACTGTCCGCCCCCCGAGCCAAGAGACCCAGTACTTC
TRBJ2-1,TRBV2,.,.,CASSPDRYNEQFF,TGTGCCAGCAGCCCCGACAGGTACAATGAGCAGTTCTTC
TRBJ1-1,TRBV5-1,.,medium-sized,CASSLHGSTEAFF,TGCGCCAGCAGCTTGCACGGGTCGACTGAAGCTTTCTTT
TRBJ1-6,TRBV11-2,.,.,CASSLEPSYNSPLHF,TGTGCCAGCAGCTTAGAGCCGTCCTATAATTCACCCCTCCACTTT
TRBJ2-7,TRBV25-1,.,medium-sized,CASSEGALSYEQYF,TGTGCCAGCAGTGAGGGAGCTCTCTCCTACGAGCAGTACTTC
TRBJ2-2,TRBV4-2,.,medium-sized,CASSQERANTGELFF,TGTGCCAGCAGCCAAGAGCGGGCGAACACCGGGGAGCTGTTTTTT
TRBJ2-7,TRBV20-1,TRBD1,.,CSARPLGQGHYEQYF,TGCAGTGCTAGGCCCCTAGGACAGGGCCACTACGAGCAGTACTTC
TRBJ2-3,TRBV7-6,.,many,CASSPVQRRTDTQYF,TGTGCCAGCAGCCCCGTGCAGCGGCGCACAGATACGCAGTATTTT
TRBJ2-1,TRBV11-2,.,medium-sized,CASSLGGEGNYNEQFF,TGTGCCAGCAGCTTAGGCGGGGAAGGGAATTACAATGAGCAGTTCTTC
TRBJ2-7,TRBV20-1,.,.,CSPKESISYEQYF,TGCAGTCCAAAAGAGTCGATCTCCTACGAGCAGTACTTC
TRBJ2-3,TRBV5-5,.,many,CASSLGNNPTDTQYF,TGTGCCAGCAGCTTGGGAAATAACCCCACAGATACGCAGTATTTT
TRBJ1-5,TRBV2,.,few,CASRASGVEQPQHF,TGTGCCAGCAGAGCCTCAGGGGTTGAACAGCCCCAGCATTTT
TRBJ1-5,TRBV20-1,TRBD1,once,CSASGQGGNQPQHF,TGCAGTGCTAGTGGACAGGGGGGCAATCAGCCCCAGCATTTT
TRBJ2-1,TRBV6-1,.,.,CASSDRVDEQFF,TGTGCCAGCAGTGACCGGGTAGATGAGCAGTTCTTC
TRBJ1-1,TRBV25-1,.,.,CASSETLRGTEAFF,TGTGCCAGCAGTGAGACACTTAGGGGTACTGAAGCTTTCTTT
TRBJ2-7,TRBV20-1,TRBD2,medium-sized,CSARDRAGALYEQYF,TGCAGTGCTAGAGATCGGGCGGGAGCTCTGTACGAGCAGTACTTC
TRBJ2-5,TRBV2,TRBD2,medium-sized,CASKPSGSETQYF,TGTGCCAGCAAACCCAGCGGGAGTGAGACCCAGTACTTC
TRBJ2-7,TRBV18,TRBD1,few,CASSRTGGSYEQYF,TGTGCCAGCTCAAGGACAGGGGGGTCCTACGAGCAGTACTTC
TRBJ2-1,TRBV20-1,TRBD1,.,CSARGGTGPGIYNEQFF,TGCAGTGCTAGAGGTGGGACAGGGCCCGGTATTTACAATGAGCAGTTCTTC
TRBJ2-6,TRBV4-1,TRBD2,.,CASSQDSYGAGRVTGANVLTF,TGCGCCAGCAGCCAAGATTCTTACGGTGCGGGGAGGGTCACTGGGGCCAACGTCCTGACTTTC
TRBJ2-1,TRBV11-1,TRBD2,many,CASRIAGGPHNEQFF,TGTGCCAGCAGAATAGCGGGAGGGCCCCACAATGAGCAGTTCTTC
TRBJ2-1,TRBV12-3/TRBV12-4,TRBD2,few,CASSRGLGDAYNDHFF,TGTGCCAGCAGTCGCGGACTAGGTGATGCCTACAATGATCATTTCTTC
TRBJ2-5,TRBV11-2,TRBD1,medium-sized,CASSLETGVQETQYF,TGTGCCAGCAGCTTAGAGACAGGGGTACAAGAGACCCAGTACTTC
TRBJ2-7,TRBV2,.,few,CASSAEYLDEQYF,TGTGCCAGCAGTGCTGAGTACCTAGACGAGCAGTACTTC
TRBJ1-5,TRBV20-1,TRBD1,large,CSFRQGAGQPQHF,TGCAGCTTCCGACAGGGGGCGGGGCAGCCCCAGCATTTT
TRBJ2-5,TRBV12-3/TRBV12-4,.,few,CASSFGGRQETQYF,TGTGCCAGCAGTTTTGGGGGAAGGCAAGAGACCCAGTACTTC
TRBJ2-7,TRBV2,.,.,CASNGVYEHYF,TGTGCCAGCAATGGAGTCTACGAGCATTACTTC
TRBJ2-7,TRBV28,TRBD2,few,CASKNLAGVDEQYF,TGTGCCAGCAAGAACCTAGCGGGAGTGGACGAGCAGTACTTC
TRBJ2-6,TRBV9,.,.,CASGVELAGANILTF,TGTGCCAGCGGCGTAGAGTTGGCTGGGGCCAACATCCTGACTTTC
TRBJ2-3,TRBV5-5,.,.,CASSLRFPTTDTQYF,TGTGCCAGCAGCTTGAGGTTCCCTACCACAGATACGCAGTATTTT
TRBJ2-7,TRBV6-5,.,medium-sized,CASSYSVPSIYEQYF,TGTGCCAGCAGTTACTCGGTCCCTAGCATATACGAGCAGTACTTC
TRBJ2-1,TRBV5-6,TRBD2,.,CASSTIQTSGMYNEQFF,TGTGCCAGCAGCACGATTCAGACTAGCGGTATGTACAATGAGCAGTTCTTC
TRBJ1-3,TRBV27,TRBD1,.,CASSAGQGGNTIYF,TGTGCCAGCAGCGCGGGACAGGGTGGAAACACCATATATTTT
TRBJ2-7,TRBV11-2,TRBD1,medium-sized,CASSPRQGPSYEQYF,TGTGCCAGCAGCCCACGACAGGGTCCAAGCTACGAGCAGTACTTC
TRBJ2-7,TRBV24-1,.,.,CATSDSGSGKGSYEQYF,TGTGCCACCAGTGATAGTGGGAGCGGCAAAGGCTCCTACGAGCAGTACTTC
TRBJ2-1,TRBV20-1,TRBD1,.,CSLKTGVYNEQFF,TGCAGCCTTAAGACAGGGGTCTACAATGAGCAGTTCTTC
TRBJ2-1,TRBV4-1,.,many,CASSLLRGVSNEQFF,TGCGCCAGCAGCCTCCTAAGGGGGGTTAGTAATGAGCAGTTCTTC
TRBJ2-3,TRBV6-1,TRBD2,many,CASNTLAGGTDTQYF,TGTGCCAGCAACACGCTAGCGGGAGGGACAGATACGCAGTATTTT
TRBJ2-3,TRBV5-1,TRBD1,many,CASSRREGGRDTQYF,TGCGCCAGCAGCAGAAGGGAAGGGGGCAGGGATACGCAGTATTTT
TRBJ2-7,TRBV6-5,TRBD1,few,CASSYGQGWAYEQYF,TGTGCCAGCAGTTACGGACAGGGGTGGGCCTACGAGCAGTACTTC
TRBJ1-1,TRBV12-3/TRBV12-4,.,medium-sized,CASSLERNTEAFF,TGTGCCAGCAGTTTAGAGCGGAACACTGAAGCTTTCTTT
TRBJ2-7,TRBV4-3,TRBD2,medium-sized,CASSQDRLAGVREQYF,TGCGCCAGCAGCCAAGATCGACTAGCGGGAGTGCGTGAGCAGTACTTC
TRBJ1-1,TRBV5-6,.,many,CASSFWGENTEAFF,TGTGCCAGCAGCTTTTGGGGGGAGAACACTGAAGCTTTCTTT
TRBJ2-7,TRBV4-2,TRBD1,.,CASSPEGQGIYEQYF,TGTGCCAGCAGCCCCGAGGGACAGGGGATCTACGAGCAGTACTTC
TRBJ2-5,TRBV6-1,.,few,CASSENLRETQYF,TGTGCCAGCAGTGAAAATTTGAGGGAGACCCAGTACTTC
TRBJ2-4,TRBV18,TRBD1,medium-sized,CASSRQGADIQYF,TGTGCCAGCTCCCGACAGGGGGCAGACATTCAGTACTTC
TRBJ1-2,TRBV27,.,few,CASSLRENYGYTF,TGTGCCAGCAGTTTAAGAGAAAACTATGGCTACACCTTC
TRBJ1-2,TRBV28,TRBD1,.,CASSWTGGYGYTF,TGTGCCAGCAGTTGGACAGGGGGGTATGGCTACACCTTC
TRBJ2-7,TRBV20-1,TRBD2,medium-sized,CSATPLAGGGYEQYF,TGCAGTGCTACTCCCTTAGCGGGAGGGGGATACGAGCAGTACTTC
TRBJ2-7,TRBV9,.,many,CASSAGLGSSYEQYF,TGTGCCAGCAGCGCGGGCCTTGGAAGTTCCTACGAGCAGTACTTC
TRBJ2-7,TRBV6-5,TRBD2,.,CASSYSPSGSYEQYF,TGTGCCAGCAGTTACTCGCCTAGCGGATCCTACGAGCAGTACTTC